This entry concerns a single TCR beta chain. This entry comes from a study of blood T cell repertoires in COVID-19. V was cut by 2 bases and J by 0 bases, with 10 bases left in between. The CDR3 totals 15 residues. Germline V gene sequence: CDR1 SNHLY, CDR2 FYNNEI. Study processing details: It was from reference gene primer amplification that nucleated cell counts were estimated. The data were produced by immunoSEQ multiplex PCR, yet TCRdb's version contains in-frame clones alone and is incomplete. V, J and clone size are those of that table, while D and trimming were read from the DNA. The table lists roughly 250,000 clones, over 75% of them singletons.

The chain carries TRBV2 and TRBJ1-2, with a tentative D call TRBD1 (5 bases). The sample was peripheral blood. This clonotype was sampled from a human donor with COVID-19, enrolled during active disease. The donor label of this sample is uncertain. In DNA form, the CDR3 reads TGTGCCAGCAGTGAACAACGGGGGTCTAACTATGGCTACACCTTC. It yields the protein CASSEQRGSNYGYTF.